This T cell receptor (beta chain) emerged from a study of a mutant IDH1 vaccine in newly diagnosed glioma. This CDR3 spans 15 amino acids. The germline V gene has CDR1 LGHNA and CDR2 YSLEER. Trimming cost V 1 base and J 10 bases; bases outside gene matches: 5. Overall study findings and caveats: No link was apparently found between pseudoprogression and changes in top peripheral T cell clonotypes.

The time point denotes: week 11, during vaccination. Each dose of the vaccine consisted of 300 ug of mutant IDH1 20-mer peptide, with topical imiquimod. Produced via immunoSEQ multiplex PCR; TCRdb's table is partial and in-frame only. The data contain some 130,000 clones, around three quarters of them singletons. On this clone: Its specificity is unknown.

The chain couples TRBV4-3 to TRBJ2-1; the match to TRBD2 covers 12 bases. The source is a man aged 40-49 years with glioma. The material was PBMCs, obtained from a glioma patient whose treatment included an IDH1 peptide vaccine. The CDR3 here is CASSQGLAGAREQFF. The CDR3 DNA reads TGCGCCAGCAGCCAAGGACTAGCGGGAGCCCGGGAGCAGTTCTTC.